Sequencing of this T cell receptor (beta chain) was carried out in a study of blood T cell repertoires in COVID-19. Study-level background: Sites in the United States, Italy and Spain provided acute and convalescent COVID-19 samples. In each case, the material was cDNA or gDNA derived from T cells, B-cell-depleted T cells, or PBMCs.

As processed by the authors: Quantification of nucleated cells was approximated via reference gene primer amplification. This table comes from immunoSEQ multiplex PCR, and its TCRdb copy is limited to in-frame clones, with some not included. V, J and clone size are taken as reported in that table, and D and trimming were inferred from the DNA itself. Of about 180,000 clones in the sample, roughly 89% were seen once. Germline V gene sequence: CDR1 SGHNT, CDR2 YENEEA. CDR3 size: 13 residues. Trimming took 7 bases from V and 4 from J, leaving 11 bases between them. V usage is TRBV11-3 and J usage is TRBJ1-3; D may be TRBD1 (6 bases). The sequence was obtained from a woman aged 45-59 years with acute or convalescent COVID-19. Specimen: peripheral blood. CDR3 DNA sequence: TGTGCCAGCAAGAGGGGGATCGGAAACACCATATATTTT. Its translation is CASKRGIGNTIYF.